The 25 T cell receptor beta chains listed next were all sequenced from one sample in a study of tissue T cells after allogeneic stem cell transplantation. Here immunoSEQ multiplex PCR was the method, and the copy in TCRdb shows in-frame clones only, minus some. The data show roughly 20,000 clones, about 70% seen once. The sequencing input was blood. The source is a female BALB/c mouse in good health. As its MHC haplotype, the strain has H2-d.

On this clone itself: Gene names and germline refer to mouse. The read ends 1 residue before the CDR3 terminus; that terminus is restored from the germline J gene. The V and J genes are TRBV5 and TRBJ2-3; 10 bases line up with TRBD1. V was clipped by 3 bases and J by 2 bases; unmatched bases: 2. Per germline, CDR1 LGHNA and CDR2 YNLKQL (reference sequence). The CDR3 loop spans 15 amino acids. The CDR3 here is CASSQGQGFAETLYF. CDR3 bases read: TGTGCCAGCAGCCAGGGACAGGGGTTTGCAGAAACGCTGTAT.

In the case of this clone: Genes and germline come from the mouse. The CDR3 goes on 1 residue after the read ends, and that part is filled in from the germline J gene. The chain has TRBV13-3 and TRBJ2-1, with a weak D call TRBD1 (5 bases). The CDR3 consists of 13 residues. CDR1 is NNHDY and CDR2 is SYVADS in the germline V gene. V lost 0 bases to trimming and J lost 7 bases, with 8 bases between them. The sequenced part of the CDR3 DNA is TGTGCCAGCAGTGATGGGGAGGGGGCTGAGCAGTTC. This codes for CASSDGEGAEQF. From start to end, the CDR3 is CASSDGEGAEQFF.

This clone appeared a few times. Gene names denote mouse genes. Additional DNA sequences in this sample encode the identical CDR3. The chain's CDR3 is CASSDAGGAYEQYF. The DNA read from the CDR3 is TGTGCCAGCAGTGATGCTGGGGGGGCCTATGAACAGTAC. The chain uses TRBV13-1 and TRBJ2-7; 9 positions agree with TRBD2. The CDR3 end lies 1 residue beyond the end of the read and is filled in from the germline J gene. V shed 0 bases, J shed 2 bases, and the junction held 0 bases outside the gene matches. Germline V CDR1 and CDR2: NSHNY, SYGAGN. This CDR3 has 14 amino acids.

Of note for this clone: The genes and germline here are from mouse. The DNA ends 1 residue before the CDR3 does, and the rest of the CDR3 is filled in from the germline J gene. The chain carries TRBV30 and TRBJ2-3; possibly TRBD1 or TRBD2 for D (6 bases each). Trimming shortened V by 1 base and J by 0 bases, and 11 bases separated the two germline ends. The CDR3 totals 15 residues. Germline V gene lookup returns CDR1 SQVVS and CDR2 ANEGSEA. The sequenced CDR3 bases are TGTAGTTCTAGAGGAGGGGGGACTAGTGCAGAAACGCTGTAT. This codes for CSSRGGGTSAETLY. The entire CDR3 is CSSRGGGTSAETLYF.

As for this clone: Gene names denote mouse genes. The sequenced fragment ends 1 residue before the CDR3 boundary, so the rest is inferred from the germline J gene. The J gene is TRBJ2-5, the V gene TRBV20; perhaps D is TRBD1 or TRBD2 (5 bases each). Germline assignment: CDR1 GFQATS and CDR2 STVNSAI. The CDR3 covers 13 residues. V was trimmed by 2 bases and J by 1 base, leaving 7 bases between them. The sequenced part of the CDR3 DNA is TGTGGTGCTAGGTCGGGACACCAAGACACCCAGTAC. Amino acid sequence: CGARSGHQDTQY. The whole CDR3 sequence reads CGARSGHQDTQYF. The full variable domain, in which reference TRBV20 and TRBJ2-5 provide the parts outside the CDR3, is GALVYQYPRRTICKSGTSMRMECQAVGFQATSVAWYRQSPQKTFELIALSTVNSAIKYEQNFTQEKFPISHPNLSFSSMTVLNAYLEDRGLYLCGARSGHQDTQYFGPGTRLLVL.

Concerning this clone: The genes are named according to mouse. The CDR3 goes on 1 residue after the read ends, and that part is filled in from the germline J gene. This rearrangement joins TRBV2 to TRBJ1-2; the match to TRBD1 covers 8 bases. The CDR3 contains 15 residues. The germline V gene has CDR1 LGHNA and CDR2 YSYQKL. V was clipped by 3 bases and J by 0 bases; unmatched bases: 3. CDR3 sequence reads: CASSHPGQANSDYTF. The covered CDR3 bases are TGTGCCAGCAGCCATCCGGGACAGGCAAACTCCGACTACACC.

In the case of this clone: Here the gene names and germline are mouse. The read ends 1 residue shy of where the CDR3 ends; the end is completed using the germline J gene. This chain connects TRBV5 to TRBJ2-5; 9 bases map to TRBD2. This CDR3 has 15 amino acids. The V segment lost 0 bases and the J segment 5 bases; nucleotides outside the gene matches: 3. In germline, CDR1 is LGHNA, CDR2 YNLKQL (reference sequence). CDR3 protein: CASSQDTGGSDTQYF. Incomplete CDR3 DNA: TGTGCCAGCAGCCAAGACACTGGGGGGTCAGACACCCAGTAC.

As regards this clone: Gene names and germline match the mouse. The CDR3 loop reads CASRPGQGNSDYTF. The covered CDR3 bases are TGTGCCAGCAGGCCGGGACAGGGGAACTCCGACTACACC. This sequence joins TRBV13-1 and TRBJ1-2, with TRBD1 matching 10 bases. Coverage ceases 1 residue before the CDR3 finishes, and the germline J gene fills in the end. Germline-derived CDR1 and CDR2 are NSHNY and SYGAGN. The CDR3 has 14 residues. V lost 5 bases to trimming and J lost 2 bases; unmatched junction nucleotides: 3.

Turning to this clone: The listed genes are named as in mouse. The CDR3 goes on 1 residue after the read ends, and that part is filled in from the germline J gene. The chain carries TRBV4 and TRBJ1-1; 8 bases align to TRBD1. The CDR3 sequence is 14 residues long. The junction had 1 base not matched to a gene; V was cut back by 4 bases and J by 0 bases. Germline CDR1 and CDR2: LGHDT and YNNKQL (reference sequence). The sequenced CDR3 bases are TGTGCCAGCAGCTTGACAGGGGCAAACACAGAAGTCTTC. Amino acids: CASSLTGANTEVF. The complete CDR3 protein is CASSLTGANTEVFF.

In regard to this clone: The gene symbols are mouse symbols. The CDR3 end is not reached by the read, which stops 1 residue before it; the germline J gene fills it in. The chain couples TRBV5 to TRBJ2-5; 10 positions agree with TRBD1. The J segment lost 3 bases and the V segment lost 1 base, leaving 1 base of the junction unmatched. The CDR3 runs to 15 residues. Germline V lookup: CDR1 LGHNA, CDR2 YNLKQL (reference sequence). The sequenced CDR3 bases are TGTGCCAGCAGCCAAGCGGGACAGGGGCAAGACACCCAGTAC. This sequence encodes CASSQAGQGQDTQY. The entire CDR3 reads CASSQAGQGQDTQYF.

The sample holds a few counts of this clone. The gene names here belong to mouse. The observed sequence ends 1 residue before the CDR3 terminus, with the missing tail filled in from the germline J gene. The J gene is TRBJ2-7, the V gene TRBV31, with D maybe TRBD2 (5 bases). The germline V and J ends were trimmed by 0 bases and 4 bases, with 13 bases remaining between them. Germline CDR1 GKSSPN, CDR2 SITVG. This CDR3 spans 14 amino acids. The CDR3 bases that were read are TGTGCCTGGAGTCTAAACACTGGTCCTTATGAACAGTAC. Translating it yields CAWSLNTGPYEQY. The complete CDR3 reads CAWSLNTGPYEQYF.

About this clone: Gene names and germline match the mouse. The CDR3 end lies 1 residue beyond the end of the read and is filled in from the germline J gene. The chain joins TRBV5 to TRBJ2-5; 11 positions match TRBD2. Germline loops: CDR1 LGHNA, CDR2 YNLKQL (reference sequence). The CDR3 loop spans 17 amino acids. V trimming: 0 bases; J trimming: 0 bases; junction bases outside the gene matches: 2. CDR3 DNA (partial): TGTGCCAGCAGCCAAGAATGGACTGGGGGGAACCAAGACACCCAGTAC. This translates into CASSQEWTGGNQDTQY. The entire CDR3 protein is CASSQEWTGGNQDTQYF.

About this clone: Gene names follow the mouse nomenclature. Other DNA sequences in the same sample also yield this CDR3. The CDR3 sequence is CASRTGAETLYF. Incomplete CDR3 DNA: TGTGCCAGCAGAACAGGAGCAGAAACGCTGTAT. The rearrangement uses TRBV19 and TRBJ2-3, with D tentatively TRBD1 (5 bases). The CDR3 end lies 1 residue beyond the end of the read and is filled in from the germline J gene. The V end lost 5 bases, the J end lost 3 bases, and 7 bases lay between the germline ends. This CDR3 has 12 residues. Germline values: CDR1 FNHDT, CDR2 SITEND (reference sequence). The whole variable domain, remainder taken from reference TRBV19 and TRBJ2-3, is GGIITQTPKFLIGQEGQKLTLKCQQNFNHDTMYWYRQDSGKGLRLIYYSITENDLQKGDLSEGYDASREKKSSFSLTVTSAQKNEMAVFLCASRTGAETLYFGSGTRLTVL.

As to this clone: Mouse germline and gene names are used. Read sequence stops 1 residue before the CDR3 end, and the germline J gene provides the missing end. The chain uses TRBV20 and TRBJ2-3; D is possibly TRBD1 (5 bases). V was pared by 3 bases and J by 0 bases, with 10 bases between. The CDR3 loop spans 14 amino acids. In germline, CDR1 is GFQATS, CDR2 STVNSAI. Partial CDR3 DNA: TGTGGTGCTAGAAGGCAGGGTAGTGCAGAAACGCTGTAT. It is translated as CGARRQGSAETLY. The CDR3 as a whole reads CGARRQGSAETLYF.

About this clone itself: Germline and genes here are mouse. The read terminates 1 residue ahead of where the CDR3 ends, so the germline J gene completes it. The V and J genes are TRBV13-1 and TRBJ2-5; D gene ambiguous. Trimming cost V 1 base and J 2 bases, with 8 bases left between them. Germline V gene lookup returns CDR1 NSHNY and CDR2 SYGAGN. CDR3 length equals 14 residues. This CDR3 reads CASSDPGFQDTQYF. The sequenced CDR3 bases are TGTGCCAGCAGTGATCCGGGGTTCCAAGACACCCAGTAC.

This clone showed up just a few times. The gene names here belong to mouse. The part of the CDR3 DNA that was read is TGTGCCTGGAGTCATGGGACAGGGCCCAACGAAAGATTATTT. Amino acid sequence: CAWSHGTGPNERLF. The whole CDR3 region reads CAWSHGTGPNERLFF. The chain couples TRBV31 to TRBJ1-4, with TRBD1 identical over 9 bases. The read gets to within 1 residue of the CDR3 end, and the germline J gene fills in the rest. The ends lost 1 base at V and 3 bases at J; junction bases unmatched: 3. CDR1 GKSSPN and CDR2 SITVG come from the germline V gene. The CDR3 runs to 15 residues.

Note on this clone: The gene symbols are mouse symbols. Sequencing ends 1 residue short of the CDR3 end; the germline J gene provides the rest. The rearrangement links TRBV19 to TRBJ1-1; D might be TRBD1 (5 bases). Germline V gives CDR1 FNHDT, CDR2 SITEND (reference sequence). Trimming cost V 5 bases and J 7 bases, with 6 bases left between them. The CDR3 runs 10 residues. Partial CDR3 DNA: TGTGCCAGCAGGGACAAAGAAGTCTTC. Its translation is CASRDKEVF. Given in full, the CDR3 is CASRDKEVFF.

The sample holds a few counts of this clone. Gene names refer to mouse genes. The read terminates 1 residue before the CDR3 end, so the remaining end is supplied by the germline J gene. This rearrangement joins TRBV19 to TRBJ1-3; a possible D gene is TRBD1 (6 bases). Trimming took 9 bases from V and 0 from J, leaving 13 bases between them. This CDR3 region has 14 residues. Looked up from germline, CDR1 is FNHDT and CDR2 is SITEND (reference sequence). The CDR3 is CAIRDKYSGNTLYF. The DNA read from the CDR3 is TGTGCCATCCGGGACAAATATTCTGGAAATACGCTCTAT.

A word on this clone: Any gene name here is a mouse gene name. The read is 1 residue too short to cover the CDR3 end, so that end is filled in from the germline J gene. The genes are TRBV14 and TRBJ1-2, with D perhaps TRBD1 (5 bases). The CDR3 is 13 residues long. V gave up 4 bases and J gave up 1 base, with 8 bases separating them. The germline CDR1 and CDR2 sequences are SGHDT and FRDEAV. Incomplete CDR3 DNA: TGTGCCAGCAGTCTAGACAGAAACTCCGACTACACC. Residues: CASSLDRNSDYT. The whole CDR3 reads CASSLDRNSDYTF.

Notes on this clone: Genes here carry mouse names. Read coverage stops 1 residue before the CDR3 terminus; the germline J gene supplies the remainder. The chain has TRBV13-1 and TRBJ2-1, with D perhaps matching TRBD2 (5 bases). V lost 5 bases and J 5 bases, leaving 11 bases between the germline ends. Per germline, CDR1 NSHNY and CDR2 SYGAGN. This CDR3 spans 13 amino acids. Here the CDR3 reads CASRDLEDAEQFF. The covered CDR3 bases are TGTGCCAGCAGGGACTTAGAGGATGCTGAGCAGTTC.

This clone was observed once. The listed genes are named as in mouse. The CDR3 goes on 1 residue after the read ends, and that part is filled in from the germline J gene. This chain uses TRBV5 with TRBJ2-7; TRBD1 agrees at 7 bases. CDR1 is LGHNA, CDR2 YNLKQL, per germline (reference sequence). The J segment lost 4 bases and the V segment lost 5 bases, leaving 8 bases of the junction unmatched. The CDR3 extends over 14 amino acids. The DNA read from the CDR3 is TGTGCCAGCAGCTTCCGGGACAGAACTTATGAACAGTAC. This codes for CASSFRDRTYEQY. The CDR3, in full, reads CASSFRDRTYEQYF.

Concerning this clone itself: The gene names given are mouse names. The CDR3 end falls 1 residue outside the read, so it is completed with the germline J gene. This chain joins TRBV13-1 and TRBJ2-5; D possibly corresponds to TRBD2 (6 bases). The CDR3 length is 14 residues. The V gene lost 1 base and the J gene lost 2 bases, with 8 bases spanning the gap. From germline, CDR1 is NSHNY and CDR2 SYGAGN. The CDR3 loop reads CASSDLGSQDTQYF. Partial CDR3 DNA: TGTGCCAGCAGTGATCTGGGGAGCCAAGACACCCAGTAC.

A remark on this clone: Here the gene names and germline are mouse. Partial CDR3 DNA: TGCACCTGCAGTGCAGATGGGGGGGCGCGGGAACAGTAC. It specifies CTCSADGGAREQY. The entire CDR3 is CTCSADGGAREQYF. V is TRBV1 and J is TRBJ2-7; 9 bases agree with TRBD2. From the germline J gene comes the end of the CDR3, since the read stops 1 residue before it. Germline values: CDR1 NSQYPW, CDR2 LRSPGD (reference sequence). V gave up 0 bases and J gave up 7 bases; unmatched junction bases: 4. CDR3 size: 14 residues.

This clone was detected once. Each gene name is a mouse one. The read is 1 residue too short to cover the CDR3 end, so that end is filled in from the germline J gene. The chain joins TRBV1 to TRBJ1-4, with D hard to call. Germline assignment: CDR1 NSQYPW and CDR2 LRSPGD (reference sequence). The CDR3 consists of 16 residues. V was clipped by 0 bases and J by 0 bases, with 8 bases between them. CDR3 DNA, as far as it was read: TGCACCTGCAGTGCAGAGGAAGGTTTTTCCAACGAAAGATTATTT. Its translation is CTCSAEEGFSNERLF. In full, the CDR3 reads CTCSAEEGFSNERLFF.

A word on this clone: The gene names given are mouse names. The observed sequence ends 1 residue before the CDR3 terminus, with the missing tail filled in from the germline J gene. This sample also contains other DNA sequences that code for the same CDR3. The genes are TRBV2 and TRBJ2-1, with 12 bases aligning to TRBD2. The trim removed 0 bases at V and 7 bases at J, leaving 7 bases unmatched. The CDR3 runs 17 residues. Germline V gene lookup returns CDR1 LGHNA and CDR2 YSYQKL. CDR3 sequence: CASSQDDWGGAGAEQFF. The CDR3 DNA, read in part, is TGTGCCAGCAGCCAAGATGACTGGGGGGGCGCGGGGGCTGAGCAGTTC.